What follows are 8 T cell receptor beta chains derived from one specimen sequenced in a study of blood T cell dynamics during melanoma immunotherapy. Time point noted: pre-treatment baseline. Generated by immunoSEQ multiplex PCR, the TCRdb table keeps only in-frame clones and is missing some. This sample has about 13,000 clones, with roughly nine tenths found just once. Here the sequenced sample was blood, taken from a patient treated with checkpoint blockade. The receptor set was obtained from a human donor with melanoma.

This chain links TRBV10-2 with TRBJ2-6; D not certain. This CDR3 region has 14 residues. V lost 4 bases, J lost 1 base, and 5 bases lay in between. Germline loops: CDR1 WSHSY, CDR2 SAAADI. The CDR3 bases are TGCGCCAGCAGTGTGGGTTCTGGGGCCAACGTCCTGACTTTC. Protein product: CASSVGSGANVLTF.

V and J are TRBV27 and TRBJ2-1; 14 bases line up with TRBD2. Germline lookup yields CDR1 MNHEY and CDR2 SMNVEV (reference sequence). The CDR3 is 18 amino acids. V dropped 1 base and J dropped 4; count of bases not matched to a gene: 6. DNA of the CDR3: TGTGCCAGCAGTTTATGGACTAGCGGGAGGAGGGATTACAATGAGCAGTTCTTC. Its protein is CASSLWTSGRRDYNEQFF.

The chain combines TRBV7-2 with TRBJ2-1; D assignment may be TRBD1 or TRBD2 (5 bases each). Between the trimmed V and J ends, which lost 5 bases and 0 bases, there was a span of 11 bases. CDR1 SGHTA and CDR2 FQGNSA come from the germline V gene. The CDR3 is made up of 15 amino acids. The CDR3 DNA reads TGTGCCAGCAGCATCGGGGCTAGCTCCTACAATGAGCAGTTCTTC. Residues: CASSIGASSYNEQFF.

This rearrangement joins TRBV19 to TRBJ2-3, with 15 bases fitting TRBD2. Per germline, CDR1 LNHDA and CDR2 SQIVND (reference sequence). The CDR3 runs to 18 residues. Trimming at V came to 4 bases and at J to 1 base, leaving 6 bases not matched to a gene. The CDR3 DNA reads TGTGCCAGTAGTACGACGGGACTAGCGGGAGGTGGCACAGATACGCAGTATTTT. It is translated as CASSTTGLAGGGTDTQYF. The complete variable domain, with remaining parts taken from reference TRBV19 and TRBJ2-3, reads DGGITQSPKYLFRKEGQNVTLSCEQNLNHDAMYWYRQDPGQGLRLIYYSQIVNDFQKGDIAEGYSVSREKKESFPLTVTSAQKNPTAFYLCASSTTGLAGGGTDTQYFGPGTRLTVL.

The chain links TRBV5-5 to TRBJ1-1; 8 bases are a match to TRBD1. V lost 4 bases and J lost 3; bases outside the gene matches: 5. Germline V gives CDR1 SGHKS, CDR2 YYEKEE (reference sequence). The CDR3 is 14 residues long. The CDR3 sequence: CASSPDRVYTEAFF. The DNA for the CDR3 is TGTGCCAGCAGCCCGGACAGGGTATACACTGAAGCTTTCTTT.

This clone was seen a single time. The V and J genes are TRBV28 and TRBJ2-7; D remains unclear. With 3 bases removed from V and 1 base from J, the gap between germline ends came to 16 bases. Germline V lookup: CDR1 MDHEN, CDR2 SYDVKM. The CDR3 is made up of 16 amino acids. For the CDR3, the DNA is TGTGCCAGCAGTTTGGCTAGAAAAGGGTCTTCCTACGAGCAGTACTTC. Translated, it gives CASSLARKGSSYEQYF.

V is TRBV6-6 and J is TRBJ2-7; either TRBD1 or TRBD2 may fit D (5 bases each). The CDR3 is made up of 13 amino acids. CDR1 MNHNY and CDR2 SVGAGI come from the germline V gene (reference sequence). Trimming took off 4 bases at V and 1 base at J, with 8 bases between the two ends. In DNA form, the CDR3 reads TGTGCCAGCAGTTGGGGACGGTCCTACGAGCAGTACTTC. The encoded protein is CASSWGRSYEQYF.

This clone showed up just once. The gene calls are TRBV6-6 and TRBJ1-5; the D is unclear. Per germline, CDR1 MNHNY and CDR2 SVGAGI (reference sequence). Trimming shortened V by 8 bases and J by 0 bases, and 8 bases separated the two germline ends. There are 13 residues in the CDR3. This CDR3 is CASVYYSNQPQHF. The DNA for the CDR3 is TGTGCCAGCGTATATTATAGCAATCAGCCCCAGCATTTT.